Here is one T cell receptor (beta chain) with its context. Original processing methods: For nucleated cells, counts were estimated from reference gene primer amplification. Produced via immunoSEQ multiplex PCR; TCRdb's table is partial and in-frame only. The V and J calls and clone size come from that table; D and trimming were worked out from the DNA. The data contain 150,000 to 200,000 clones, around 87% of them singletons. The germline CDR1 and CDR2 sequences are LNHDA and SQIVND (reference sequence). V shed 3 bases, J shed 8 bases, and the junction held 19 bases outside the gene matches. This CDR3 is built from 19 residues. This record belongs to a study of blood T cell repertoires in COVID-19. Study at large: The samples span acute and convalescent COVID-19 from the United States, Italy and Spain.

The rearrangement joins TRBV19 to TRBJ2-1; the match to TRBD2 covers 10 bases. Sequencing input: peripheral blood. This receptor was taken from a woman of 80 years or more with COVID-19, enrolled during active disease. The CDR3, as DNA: TGTGCCAGTAGTATTTCCACCGGCGACCTTAGCGGGAGGATGTATGAGCAGTTCTTC. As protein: CASSISTGDLSGRMYEQFF.